The rows below give T cell receptor beta chains drawn from one sample of a study of blood T cells in healthy people across ages. Via MiXCR, TCRdb re-called the 5' RACE reads, giving one row per CDR3 protein. Of 700,000 to 900,000 distinct CDR3 sequences listed, about 53% were seen once; the top ten hold around 41%. What was sequenced was blood. Receptors originate from a man older than 75 in good health. The CDR3 runs from the conserved cysteine through the conserved F or W. The D gene is left open where the match is weak. Rows may omit the clone size; those that give it use once, few, many or a size class.

V gene	clone size	J gene	D gene	CDR3 DNA	CDR3 protein
TRBV6-6	NA	TRBJ2-1	TRBD2	TGTGCCAGCAGCACGGGACTAGCTACAGATGAGCAGTTCTTC	CASSTGLATDEQFF
TRBV11-1	few	TRBJ2-7	TRBD2	TGTGCCAGCAGCCCATTTCTTCGCGGGGGGCTCTCCTACGAGCAGTACTTC	CASSPFLRGGLSYEQYF
TRBV11-2	NA	TRBJ1-3	NA	TGTGCCAGCAGCTTAGCCGCCCGTGCTGGAAACACCATATATTTT	CASSLAARAGNTIYF
TRBV5-1	NA	TRBJ2-3	NA	TGCGCCAGCAACTCCTCGGCTTTAGCCCCGTTCGCGTATTTT	CASNSSALAPFAYF
TRBV20-1	few	TRBJ2-7	NA	TGCAGTGCTAGAGGGGGCCCCCAGCAGTACTTC	CSARGGPQQYF
TRBV14	NA	TRBJ2-3	NA	TGTGCCAGCAGCCAAGATTTGGGGTTAATGGGAGATACGCAGTATTTT	CASSQDLGLMGDTQYF
TRBV10-3	NA	TRBJ2-1	TRBD2	TGTGCCATCAGTGAGTCGATTCTGCGGGAGGACTACAATGAGCAGTTCTTC	CAISESILREDYNEQFF
TRBV29-1	NA	TRBJ2-7	NA	TGCAGCGCTACGGACACCGTCCCCTACGAGCAGTACTTC	CSATDTVPYEQYF
TRBV12-3/TRBV12-4	few	TRBJ2-7	TRBD1	TGTGCCAGCAGCCGGGACAGGGGGCCGGGGGAGCAGTACTTC	CASSRDRGPGEQYF
TRBV12-3/TRBV12-4	NA	TRBJ1-2	NA	TGTGCCAGCTGGATGAACTATGGCTACACCTTC	CASWMNYGYTF
TRBV20-1	NA	TRBJ2-1	TRBD2	TGCAGTGCTACCAGGACTAGCGGGAGCTATGAGCAGTTCTTC	CSATRTSGSYEQFF
TRBV12-3/TRBV12-4	NA	TRBJ1-2	NA	TGTGCCAGCACCGAGAGGGAGATTGGAGGCTACACCTTC	CASTEREIGGYTF
TRBV2	NA	TRBJ1-1	NA	TGTGCCAGCACAGGGGACCACACTGAAGCTTTCTTT	CASTGDHTEAFF
TRBV20-1	few	TRBJ2-7	NA	TGCAGTGCTAGTGATACAGTTCCCTCCTACGAGCAGTACTTC	CSASDTVPSYEQYF
TRBV28	NA	TRBJ1-5	NA	TGTGCCAGCAGCCCGACAGGACCGCATCAGCCCCAGCATTTT	CASSPTGPHQPQHF
TRBV20-1	few	TRBJ2-1	NA	TGCAGTGCTAGAGAGCCACAGGTGGGGAATGAGCAGTTCTTC	CSAREPQVGNEQFF
TRBV25-1	NA	TRBJ2-2	NA	TGTGCCAGCGCATCGAAGGAACTGAGAAACACCGGGGAGCTGTTTTTT	CASASKELRNTGELFF
TRBV4-1	NA	TRBJ2-7	TRBD1	TGCGCCAGCAGCCGAGTCCCGGGACAGGCCTTTTACGAGCAGTACTTC	CASSRVPGQAFYEQYF
TRBV10-3	few	TRBJ2-7	TRBD2	TGTGCCATCAGCCCGGGACTAGCGGGACCGCCCTCCTACAATGAGCAGTACTTC	CAISPGLAGPPSYNEQYF
TRBV10-3	NA	TRBJ1-2	NA	TGTGCCATCAGTGAGACCCCCAGGCCCGCTAACTATGGCTACACCTTC	CAISETPRPANYGYTF
TRBV4-1	NA	TRBJ1-2	TRBD1	TGCGCCAGCAGCCAAGATTTGGCAGGGGGAAGGGATGGCTACACCTTC	CASSQDLAGGRDGYTF
TRBV5-1	NA	TRBJ1-1	NA	TGCGCCAGCAGCCGCCACACAGCCAACGAAGCTTTCTTT	CASSRHTANEAFF
TRBV7-8	NA	TRBJ2-7	TRBD1	TGTGCCAGCAGAGAGGGGCGCAGGGGGCGCTTAAATGAGCAGTACTTC	CASREGRRGRLNEQYF